The 32 T cell receptor beta chains below come from one sample, sequenced in a study of blood T cells in healthy people across ages. The second PCR ran roughly 7 to 12 cycles with a sample-barcoded 5' primer and J-beta primers. Each CDR3 protein is one row after TCRdb ran MiXCR on the 5' RACE reads. The sample carries around 800,000 distinct CDR3 sequences, 20% to 30% recorded once. These same records also appear under a second study, on T cells of mothers and their children.

What was sequenced was blood. These receptors all come from a boy between 10 and 17 years old in good health.

This chain connects TRBV2 to TRBJ2-5; no clear D. The J call may not be correct, given that the DNA end is closer to TRBJ2-1. The CDR3 has 17 amino acids. Germline CDR1 and CDR2: SNHLY and FYNNEI. The CDR3 loop is CASSEAPGGGSRLRQFF. The CDR3 DNA reads as TGTGCCAGCAGTGAAGCCCCCGGTGGCGGCTCTCGCCTCCGGCAGTTCTTC.

This chain uses TRBV5-1 with TRBJ2-3, with TRBD2 matching over 8 bases. V trimming: 4 bases; J trimming: 4 bases; junction bases outside the gene matches: 11. Germline V gene lookup returns CDR1 SGHRS and CDR2 YFSETQ. The CDR3 sequence is 16 residues long. The CDR3 region is CASSHLAGYAADTQYF. In nucleotides, the CDR3 is TGCGCCAGCAGCCATTTAGCGGGGTATGCGGCAGATACGCAGTATTTT.

The J gene is TRBJ1-5, the V gene TRBV27; the D is unclear. V shed 3 bases and J shed 6 bases, with 15 bases lying between them. CDR1 is MNHEY and CDR2 is SMNVEV in the germline V gene (reference sequence). CDR3 length equals 15 residues. The CDR3: CASSFMADRGQPQHF. The CDR3 bases are TGTGCCAGCAGTTTCATGGCAGACCGGGGTCAGCCCCAGCATTTT.

The chain has TRBV5-1 and TRBJ1-3; no reliable D call. Trimming removed 4 bases at V and 2 bases at J, with 10 bases between. The germline V gene encodes CDR1 SGHRS and CDR2 YFSETQ. CDR3 length: 14 residues. The CDR3 here is CASSQDGAGNTIYF. The DNA of the CDR3 is TGCGCCAGCAGCCAAGACGGGGCTGGAAACACCATATATTTT.

The table lists this clonotype with a few counts. The V gene is TRBV21-1, the J gene TRBJ1-2; the table gives TRBD1 as D, unverified against the DNA. TRBV21-1 is designated a pseudogene. The CDR3 totals 14 residues. CDR3 nucleotides: TGTGCCAGCCCTAAACAGGGGGCCGACTATGGCTACACCTTC. It yields the protein CASPKQGADYGYTF.

The chain carries TRBV10-3 and TRBJ2-5, with 10 bases lining up with TRBD2. TRBJ2-1 explains the end of the DNA better; the J call may be wrong. Germline lookup yields CDR1 ENHRY and CDR2 SYGVKD. The CDR3 spans 14 residues. CDR3 sequence reads: CAISASGGANEQFF. The CDR3 DNA reads as TGTGCCATCAGTGCAAGCGGGGGGGCCAATGAGCAGTTCTTC.

The gene calls are TRBV6-5 and TRBJ2-7; D assignment may be TRBD1 or TRBD2 (6 bases each). The germline V gene encodes CDR1 MNHEY and CDR2 SVGAGI. The length of the CDR3 is 15 residues. V lost 6 bases and J 1 base, leaving 16 bases between the germline ends. The CDR3 sequence is CASRSQGTDSYEQYF. DNA of the CDR3: TGTGCCAGCAGGTCTCAGGGGACTGATTCCTACGAGCAGTACTTC.

There are a few counts of this clonotype. At one boundary the junction diverges from the germline segment, which might be a read error. This chain connects TRBV28 to TRBJ2-5; D is unclear. CDR3 size: 13 residues. CDR1 MDHEN and CDR2 SYDVKM come from the germline V gene. CDR3 region: CASSVRNLKTQYF. CDR3 coding DNA: TGTGCCAGCAGCGTTAGGAATCTCAAGACCCAGTATTTC.

This chain's CDR3 is CASSPWGGNQETQYF. The CDR3 DNA reads as TGTGCCAGCAGCCCTTGGGGGGGGAATCAAGAGACCCAGTACTTC. The J gene is TRBJ2-5, the V gene TRBV7-3; 7 bases map to TRBD2. Germline CDR1 SGHTA, CDR2 FQGTGA. The CDR3 is made up of 15 amino acids. V gave up 5 bases and J gave up 2 bases; unmatched junction bases: 8.

This clonotype was seen a few times. This chain links TRBV2 with TRBJ2-3; D is ambiguous. The CDR3 has 14 amino acids. CDR1 is SNHLY, CDR2 FYNNEI, per germline. Trimming left V 4 bases short and J 2 bases short, with 10 bases between. The chain's CDR3 is CASSVGQVTDTQYF. CDR3 in DNA: TGTGCCAGCAGTGTAGGGCAGGTCACAGATACGCAGTATTTT. The full variable domain, completed using reference TRBV2 and TRBJ2-3, is EPEVTQTPSHQVTQMGQEVILRCVPISNHLYFYWYRQILGQKVEFLVSFYNNEISEKSEIFDDQFSVERPDGSNFTLKIRSTKLEDSAMYFCASSVGQVTDTQYFGPGTRLTVL.

CDR3 coding DNA: TGTGCCAGCAGTTTAGCAGGGGTAAACATTCAGTACTTC. Amino acid sequence: CASSLAGVNIQYF. The gene calls are TRBV12-3 or TRBV12-4 and TRBJ2-4; D is possibly TRBD1 (5 bases). The CDR3 extends over 13 amino acids. Trimming pared 0 bases from V and 6 bases from J, leaving 6 bases between.

This chain uses TRBV5-1 with TRBJ1-2, with D perhaps TRBD1 (6 bases). Germline loops: CDR1 SGHRS, CDR2 YFSETQ. Trimming cost V 1 base and J 5 bases, with 15 bases left between them. The CDR3 contains 15 residues. CDR3 nucleotide sequence: TGCGCCAGCAGCTTGAAGGCAGGGGCTGGGTATGGCTACACCTTC. Translation: CASSLKAGAGYGYTF.

This rearrangement joins TRBV9 to TRBJ2-5; no firm D call. The end of the DNA is better explained by TRBJ2-1, so the J call may be wrong. Germline V CDR1 and CDR2: SGDLS, YYNGEE. The CDR3 has 14 residues. CDR3 nucleotides: TGTGCCAGCAGCGTAGCTGTGCTCTCAAGTGAGCAGTTCTTC. Its protein is CASSVAVLSSEQFF.

This clonotype occurred a few times. In DNA form, the CDR3 reads TGTGCCAGCAGTATCGAGTTTCGGGGGGCTTATCGCTATGGCTACACCTTC. Its translation is CASSIEFRGAYRYGYTF. V and J are TRBV12-3 or TRBV12-4 and TRBJ1-2, with a possible D match to TRBD1 (6 bases). The CDR3 is made up of 17 amino acids. The V and J ends lost 5 bases and 4 bases respectively, with 23 bases between them.

The V and J genes are TRBV15 and TRBJ2-5; 11 bases agree with TRBD2. Germline V gene data show CDR1 as LNHNV and CDR2 as YYDKDF (reference sequence). J gave up 3 bases and V 1 base, and 4 bases lay outside the gene matches. The CDR3 is 16 residues long. The CDR3 bases are TGTGCCACCAGCAGAGTTGGTAGCGGGGGGGAAGAGACCCAGTACTTC. The encoded protein is CATSRVGSGGEETQYF. The full variable domain, with the rest looked up from reference TRBV15 and TRBJ2-5, is DAMVIQNPRYQVTQFGKPVTLSCSQTLNHNVMYWYQQKSSQAPKLLFHYYDKDFNNEADTPDNFQSRRPNTSFCFLDIRSPGLGDTAMYLCATSRVGSGGEETQYFGPGTRLLVL.

Only a few counts were recorded for this clonotype. The V call is TRBV11-2, the J call TRBJ2-5; TRBD1 is a possible D gene (5 bases). Trimming left V 2 bases short and J 2 bases short, with 9 bases between. Germline V gives CDR1 SGHAT, CDR2 FQNNGV. The CDR3 totals 14 residues. CDR3 nucleotide sequence: TGTGCCAGCAGCTTAAGTTACAGGCAAGAGACCCAGTACTTC. This codes for CASSLSYRQETQYF.

The V gene is TRBV7-9, the J gene TRBJ1-4; 7 bases fit TRBD1. The junction had 10 bases not matched to a gene; V was cut back by 5 bases and J by 4 bases. The germline V gene has CDR1 SEHNR and CDR2 FQNEAQ (reference sequence). The CDR3 runs to 16 residues. CDR3 coding DNA: TGTGCCAGCAGCGCCACCCGGGACAGCTTTAATGAAAAACTGTTTTTT. Translated: CASSATRDSFNEKLFF.

The gene calls are TRBV10-3 and TRBJ1-2, with D possibly TRBD1 on 6 matching bases. The germline gives CDR1 ENHRY, CDR2 SYGVKD. The CDR3 totals 14 residues. The germline V and J ends were trimmed by 3 bases and 0 bases, with 8 bases remaining between them. The CDR3 loop is CAISDGTTNYGYTF. CDR3 DNA: TGTGCCATCAGTGACGGGACAACTAACTATGGCTACACCTTC.

V and J are TRBV7-3 and TRBJ2-1, with a weak D call TRBD1 (5 bases). Germline CDR1 SGHTA, CDR2 FQGTGA. V lost 0 bases and J 3 bases, leaving 9 bases between the germline ends. There are 15 residues in the CDR3. Here the CDR3 DNA reads TGTGCCAGCAGCTTAACGGCAGGGAACTACAATGAGCAGTTCTTC. As protein: CASSLTAGNYNEQFF. The whole variable domain, filled in from reference TRBV7-3 and TRBJ2-1, reads GAGVSQTPSNKVTEKGKYVELRCDPISGHTALYWYRQSLGQGPEFLIYFQGTGAADDSGLPNDRFFAVRPEGSVSTLKIQRTERGDSAVYLCASSLTAGNYNEQFFGPGTRLTVL.

The V and J genes are TRBV28 and TRBJ2-5; 8 positions agree with TRBD2. From germline, CDR1 is MDHEN and CDR2 SYDVKM. With 5 bases clipped from V and 2 bases from J, the junction kept 7 bases outside the gene matches. This CDR3 is 15 amino acids long. The CDR3 here is CASSPFGGGQETQYF. The CDR3 DNA reads as TGTGCCAGCAGTCCCTTCGGGGGGGGACAAGAGACCCAGTACTTC.

This clonotype was detected only once. V usage is TRBV6-2 or TRBV6-3 and J usage is TRBJ2-7, with 7 bases identical to TRBD2. Unmatched junction bases numbered 10, after V lost 7 bases and J lost 1 base. Germline V gene data show CDR1 as MNHEY and CDR2 as SVGEGT. This CDR3 has 15 amino acids. As DNA, the CDR3 is TGTGCCAGCAACCTCTCCTGGACTAGTTCCTACGAGCAGTACTTC. Its translation is CASNLSWTSSYEQYF.

Only a few counts were recorded for this clonotype. The chain has TRBV20-1 and TRBJ2-1, with D unresolved. The germline CDR1 and CDR2 sequences are DFQATT and SNEGSKA (reference sequence). Trimming left V 0 bases short and J 10 bases short, with 16 bases between. The CDR3 is 14 amino acids. The CDR3 reads CSAREGPPSAEQFF. The DNA for the CDR3 is TGCAGTGCTAGAGAGGGCCCCCCCTCGGCAGAGCAGTTCTTC.

The chain uses TRBV29-1 and TRBJ1-2; D call uncertain. CDR3 length equals 11 residues. V lost 7 bases and J 0 bases, leaving 6 bases between the germline ends. Germline V gene lookup returns CDR1 SQVTM and CDR2 ANQGSEA. DNA for the CDR3: TGCAGCGGGATCACTAACTATGGCTACACCTTC. It encodes CSGITNYGYTF.

This sequence joins TRBV3-1 and TRBJ2-1, with unresolved D. Germline V gene data show CDR1 as LGHDT and CDR2 as YNNKEL (reference sequence). The V end lost 0 bases, the J end lost 11 bases, and 17 bases lay between the germline ends. The CDR3 runs to 15 residues. CDR3 in amino acids: CASSQDTMALRKQFF. In DNA form, the CDR3 reads TGTGCCAGCAGCCAAGACACGATGGCCCTAAGGAAGCAGTTCTTC.

The chain is built from TRBV12-3 or TRBV12-4 and TRBJ2-2; no clear D gene. CDR3 size: 13 residues. With 4 bases removed from V and 6 bases from J, the gap between germline ends came to 9 bases. CDR3 loop: CASSSGSSGELFF. In nucleotides, the CDR3 is TGTGCCAGCAGTTCTGGGTCATCCGGGGAGCTGTTTTTT.

A few counts support this clonotype. The chain couples TRBV6-1 to TRBJ2-5; weak D call: TRBD1 (6 bases). The J call is doubtful: the DNA matches TRBJ2-1 better. The germline V gene encodes CDR1 MNHNS and CDR2 SASEGT. The CDR3 runs to 15 residues. The CDR3 loop reads CASSVNRDTLGEQFF. The CDR3 bases are TGTGCCAGCAGTGTGAACAGGGACACCTTAGGGGAGCAGTTCTTC.

This clonotype was seen only a few times. The chain employs TRBV6-5 and TRBJ2-5; TRBD2 matches at 7 bases. The CDR3 extends over 13 amino acids. From germline, CDR1 is MNHEY and CDR2 SVGAGI. The J segment lost 1 base and the V segment lost 10 bases, leaving 6 bases of the junction unmatched. CDR3 coding DNA: TGTGCCACCGGGTCGGGGGGCCAAGAGACCCAGTACTTC. Its translation is CATGSGGQETQYF.

The chain carries TRBV5-1 and TRBJ1-6; 7 bases match TRBD1. The junction had 3 bases not matched to a gene; V was cut back by 2 bases and J by 7 bases. CDR3 length equals 14 residues. Germline assignment: CDR1 SGHRS and CDR2 YFSETQ. CDR3 sequence (DNA): TGCGCCAGCAGCTTTGAACAGGGGAATTCACCCCTCCACTTT. Amino acids: CASSFEQGNSPLHF.

In its sample, this clonotype was seen a few times. The chain links TRBV12-3 or TRBV12-4 to TRBJ1-4; 7 positions match TRBD1. This CDR3 has 15 residues. The V and J ends lost 5 bases and 3 bases, in that order; junction bases with no gene match: 6. CDR3 residues: CASSPRTGSNEKLFF. The CDR3, as DNA: TGTGCCAGCAGTCCCAGGACAGGTTCTAATGAAAAACTGTTTTTT.

This clonotype showed up just a few times. The chain is built from TRBV29-1 and TRBJ1-1; D perhaps matches TRBD1 (5 bases). V was clipped by 2 bases and J by 10 bases, with 17 bases between them. Germline CDR1 SQVTM, CDR2 ANQGSEA. The CDR3 is made up of 13 amino acids. The CDR3 spells CSVESSGLSGAFF. The CDR3, as DNA: TGCAGCGTTGAATCTTCGGGGCTCTCTGGAGCTTTCTTT.

The CDR3 sequence is CASSPTRREQFF. CDR3 sequence (DNA): TGTGCCAGCAGCCCGACTAGGCGTGAGCAGTTCTTC. This chain joins TRBV14 and TRBJ2-1, with D possibly TRBD2 on 6 matching bases. Trimming removed 4 bases from V and 9 bases from J, with 10 bases in between. Germline assignment: CDR1 SGHDN and CDR2 FVKESK. CDR3 length: 12 amino acids.

The chain combines TRBV5-1 with TRBJ1-2; 9 bases match TRBD1. Per germline, CDR1 SGHRS and CDR2 YFSETQ. CDR3 length equals 15 residues. V dropped 1 base and J dropped 5; count of bases not matched to a gene: 6. The CDR3: CASSLRTGDAYGYTF. CDR3 in DNA: TGCGCCAGCAGCTTGCGGACAGGGGATGCGTATGGCTACACCTTC.